This T cell receptor beta chain derives from a study of CXCR3-negative and CXCR3-positive naive CD8 T cells. Points from the study as a whole: Memory CD8+ cells showed much lower diversity, while both naive subsets were comparably high. The authors found comparable surface CD5 between naive subsets and inferred TCR strength from TRB CDR3 properties.

On this clonotype itself: The antigen remains undetermined.

cDNA libraries for TRB were generated by 5' RACE incorporating UMI labels. TCRdb derives one entry per CDR3 protein from the 5' RACE reads, leaving out DNA. The sample holds under 85,000 distinct CDR3 sequences. What was sequenced was naive CXCR3- CD8+ T cells from blood. Regarding subset: CD45RO-CCR7+CD27+CD95- naive CD8+ T cells lacking CXCR3 (TNR3-). This clonotype was sampled from a human donor in good health. Some clones in this sample may be carry-over from other donors' samples.

The CDR3 loop reads CSVEAGGYGYTF. The chain links TRBV29-1 to TRBJ1-2. From germline, CDR1 is SQVTM and CDR2 ANQGSEA. This CDR3 has 12 residues.